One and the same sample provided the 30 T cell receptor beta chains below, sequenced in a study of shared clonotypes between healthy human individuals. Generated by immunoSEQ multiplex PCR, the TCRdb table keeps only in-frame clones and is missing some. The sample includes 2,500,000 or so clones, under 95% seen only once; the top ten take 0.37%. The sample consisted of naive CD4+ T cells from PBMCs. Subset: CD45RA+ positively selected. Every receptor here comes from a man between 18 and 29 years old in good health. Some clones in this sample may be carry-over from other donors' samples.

The CDR3 nucleotides are TGTGCCAGCAGCGCGCAGGGTCGGTGGGAAAAACTGTTTTTT. It encodes CASSAQGRWEKLFF. The chain has TRBV7-2 and TRBJ1-4, with D tentatively TRBD1 (5 bases). V lost 5 bases and J 8 bases, leaving 15 bases between the germline ends. The germline V gene encodes CDR1 SGHTA and CDR2 FQGNSA. The CDR3 runs to 14 residues.

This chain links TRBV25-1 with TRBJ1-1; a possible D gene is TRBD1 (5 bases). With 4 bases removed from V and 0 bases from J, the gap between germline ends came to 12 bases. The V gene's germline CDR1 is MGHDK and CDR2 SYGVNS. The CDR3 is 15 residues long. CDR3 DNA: TGTGCCAGCAGTGCTTCCGGGACCGTGAACACTGAAGCTTTCTTT. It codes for CASSASGTVNTEAFF.

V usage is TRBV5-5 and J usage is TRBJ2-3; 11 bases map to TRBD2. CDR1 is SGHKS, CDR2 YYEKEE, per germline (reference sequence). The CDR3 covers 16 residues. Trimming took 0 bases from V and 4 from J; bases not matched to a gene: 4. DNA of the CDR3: TGTGCCAGCAGCTTGGGCCTAGCGGGAGGTGCAGATACGCAGTATTTT. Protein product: CASSLGLAGGADTQYF.

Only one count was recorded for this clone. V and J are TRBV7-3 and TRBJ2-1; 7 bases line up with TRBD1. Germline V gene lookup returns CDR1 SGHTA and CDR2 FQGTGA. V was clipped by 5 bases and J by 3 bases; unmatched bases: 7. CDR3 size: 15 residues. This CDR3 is CASSATGARYNEQFF. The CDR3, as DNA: TGTGCCAGCAGCGCAACAGGGGCCCGCTACAATGAGCAGTTCTTC.

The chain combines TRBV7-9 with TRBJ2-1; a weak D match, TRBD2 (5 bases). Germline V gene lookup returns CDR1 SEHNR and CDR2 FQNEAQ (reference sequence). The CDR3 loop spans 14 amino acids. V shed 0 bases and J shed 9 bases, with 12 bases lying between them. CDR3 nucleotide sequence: TGTGCCAGCAGCTTAGCAGCGGCTTTGGGTGAGCAGTTCTTC. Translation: CASSLAAALGEQFF.

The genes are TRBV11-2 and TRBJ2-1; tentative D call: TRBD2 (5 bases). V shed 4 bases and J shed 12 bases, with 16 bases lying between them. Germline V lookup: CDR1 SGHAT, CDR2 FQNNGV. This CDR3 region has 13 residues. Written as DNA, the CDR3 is TGTGCCAGCAGCTCCATTAGTGCCGCGGGGCAGTTCTTC. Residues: CASSSISAAGQFF.

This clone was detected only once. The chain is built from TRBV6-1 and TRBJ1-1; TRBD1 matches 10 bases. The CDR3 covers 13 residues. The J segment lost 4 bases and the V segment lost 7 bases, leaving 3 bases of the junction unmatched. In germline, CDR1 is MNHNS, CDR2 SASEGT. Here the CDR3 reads CASKGQGITEAFF. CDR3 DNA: TGTGCCAGCAAGGGACAGGGGATCACTGAAGCTTTCTTT.

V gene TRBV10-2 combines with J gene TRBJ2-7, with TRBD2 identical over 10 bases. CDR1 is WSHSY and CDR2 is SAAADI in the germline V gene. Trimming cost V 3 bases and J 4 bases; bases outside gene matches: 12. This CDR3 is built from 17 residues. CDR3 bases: TGCGCCAGCAGTGAACCCCTAGGAGCGGGAGGGCCATACGAGCAGTACTTC. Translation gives CASSEPLGAGGPYEQYF.

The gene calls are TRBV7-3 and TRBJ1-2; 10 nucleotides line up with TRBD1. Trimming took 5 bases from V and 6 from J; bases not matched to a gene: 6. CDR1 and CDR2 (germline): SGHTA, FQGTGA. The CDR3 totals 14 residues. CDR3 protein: CASSRGGQGHGYTF. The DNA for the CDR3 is TGTGCCAGCAGCAGAGGGGGACAGGGGCATGGCTACACCTTC.

The chain's CDR3 is CASSPGGTSGSTQYF. CDR3 bases: TGTGCCAGCAGCCCGGGGGGGACTAGCGGGAGTACGCAGTATTTT. This chain connects TRBV5-4 to TRBJ2-3; 14 bases agree with TRBD2. The germline V gene has CDR1 SGHNT and CDR2 YYREEE (reference sequence). The CDR3 runs to 15 residues. V trimming: 4 bases; J trimming: 8 bases; junction bases outside the gene matches: 6.

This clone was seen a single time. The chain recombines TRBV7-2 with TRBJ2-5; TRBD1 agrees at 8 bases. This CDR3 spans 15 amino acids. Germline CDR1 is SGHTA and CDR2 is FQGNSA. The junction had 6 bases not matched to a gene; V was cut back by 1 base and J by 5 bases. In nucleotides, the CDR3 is TGTGCCAGCAGCTTAGAGGCAGGGGGCGCGGAGACCCAGTACTTC. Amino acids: CASSLEAGGAETQYF. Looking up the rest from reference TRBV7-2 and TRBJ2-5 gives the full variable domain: GAGVSQSPSNKVTEKGKDVELRCDPISGHTALYWYRQSLGQGLEFLIYFQGNSAPDKSGLPSDRFSAERTGGSVSTLTIQRTQQEDSAVYLCASSLEAGGAETQYFGPGTRLLVL.

CDR3 protein: CASSPMGTGVDQPQHF. CDR3 nucleotide sequence: TGCGCCAGCAGCCCTATGGGGACAGGGGTTGATCAGCCCCAGCATTTT. The gene calls are TRBV5-1 and TRBJ1-5, with 10 bases that match TRBD1. This CDR3 contains 16 residues. V gave up 4 bases and J gave up 5 bases; unmatched junction bases: 9. Germline lookup yields CDR1 SGHRS and CDR2 YFSETQ.

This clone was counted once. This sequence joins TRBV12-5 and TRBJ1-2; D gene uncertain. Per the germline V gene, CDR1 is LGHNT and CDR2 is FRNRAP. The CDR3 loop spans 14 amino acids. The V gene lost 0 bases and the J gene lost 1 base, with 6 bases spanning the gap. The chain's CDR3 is CASGLVSSNYGYTF. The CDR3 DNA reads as TGTGCTAGTGGTTTGGTATCAAGTAACTATGGCTACACCTTC.

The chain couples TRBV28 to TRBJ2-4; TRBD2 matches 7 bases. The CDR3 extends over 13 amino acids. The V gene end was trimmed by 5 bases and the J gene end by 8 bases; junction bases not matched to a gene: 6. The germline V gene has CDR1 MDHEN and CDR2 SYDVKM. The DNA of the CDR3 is TGTGCCAGCAGTCTCGCGGGAGCGGACATTCAGTACTTC. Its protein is CASSLAGADIQYF. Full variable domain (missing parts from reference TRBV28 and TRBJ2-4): DVKVTQSSRYLVKRTGEKVFLECVQDMDHENMFWYRQDPGLGLRLIYFSYDVKMKEKGDIPEGYSVSREKKERFSLILESASTNQTSMYLCASSLAGADIQYFGAGTRLSVL.

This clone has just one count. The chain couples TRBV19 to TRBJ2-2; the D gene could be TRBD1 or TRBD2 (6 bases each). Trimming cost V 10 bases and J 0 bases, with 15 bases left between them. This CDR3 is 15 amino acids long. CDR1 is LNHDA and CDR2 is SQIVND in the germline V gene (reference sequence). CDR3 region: CATNWGASNTGELFF. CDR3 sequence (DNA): TGTGCCACCAATTGGGGGGCCTCGAACACCGGGGAGCTGTTTTTT.

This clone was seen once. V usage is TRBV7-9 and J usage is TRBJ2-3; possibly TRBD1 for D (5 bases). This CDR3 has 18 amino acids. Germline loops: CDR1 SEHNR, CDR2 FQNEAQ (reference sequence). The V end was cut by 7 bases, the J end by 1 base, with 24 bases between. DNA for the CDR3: TGTGCCAGCAAAGCCCCGAGTTATTTAGTCAGGGGCACAGATACGCAGTATTTT. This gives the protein CASKAPSYLVRGTDTQYF.

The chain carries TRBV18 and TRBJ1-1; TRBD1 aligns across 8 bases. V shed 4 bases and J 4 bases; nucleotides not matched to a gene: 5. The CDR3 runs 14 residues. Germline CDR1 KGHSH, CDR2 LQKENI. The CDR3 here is CASSRTGGVTEAFF. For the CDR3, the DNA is TGTGCCAGCTCACGAACAGGGGGGGTCACTGAAGCTTTCTTT.

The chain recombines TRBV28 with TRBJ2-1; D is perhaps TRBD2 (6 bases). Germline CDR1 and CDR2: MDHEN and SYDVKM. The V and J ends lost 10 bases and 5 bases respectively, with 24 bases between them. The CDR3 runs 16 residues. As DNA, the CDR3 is TGTGCCACCCGTGGGTCAGCCACTCCGGGGGACAATGAGCAGTTCTTC. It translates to CATRGSATPGDNEQFF.

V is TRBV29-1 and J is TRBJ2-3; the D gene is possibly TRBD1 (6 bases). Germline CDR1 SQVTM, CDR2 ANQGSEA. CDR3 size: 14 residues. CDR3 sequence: CSAATRTVTDTQYF. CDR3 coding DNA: TGCAGTGCAGCGACGAGGACAGTGACAGATACGCAGTATTTT.

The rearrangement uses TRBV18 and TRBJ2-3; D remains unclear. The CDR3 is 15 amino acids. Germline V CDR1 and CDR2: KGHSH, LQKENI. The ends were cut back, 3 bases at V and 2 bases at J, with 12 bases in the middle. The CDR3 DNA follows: TGTGCCAGCTCACCTCGCTTGCAGTTCACAGATACGCAGTATTTT. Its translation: CASSPRLQFTDTQYF.

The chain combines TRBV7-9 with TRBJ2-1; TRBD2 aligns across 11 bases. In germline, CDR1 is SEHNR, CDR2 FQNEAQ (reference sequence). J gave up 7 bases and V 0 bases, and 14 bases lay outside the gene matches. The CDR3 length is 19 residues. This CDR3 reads CASSLARLAGGPGRNEQFF. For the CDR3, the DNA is TGTGCCAGCAGCTTAGCGCGTCTAGCGGGAGGCCCCGGTAGGAATGAGCAGTTCTTC.

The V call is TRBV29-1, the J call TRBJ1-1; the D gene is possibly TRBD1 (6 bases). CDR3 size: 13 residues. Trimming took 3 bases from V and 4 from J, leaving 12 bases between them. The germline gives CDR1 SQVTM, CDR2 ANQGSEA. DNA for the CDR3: TGCAGCGTTGATACGGGACAAGGCACTGAAGCTTTCTTT. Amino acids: CSVDTGQGTEAFF.

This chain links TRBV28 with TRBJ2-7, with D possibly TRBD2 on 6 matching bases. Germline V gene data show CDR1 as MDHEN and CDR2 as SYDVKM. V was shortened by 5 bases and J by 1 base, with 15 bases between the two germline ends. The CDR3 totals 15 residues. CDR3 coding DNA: TGTGCCAGCAGTGGCGCTTCCAGCGGGTCCTACGAGCAGTACTTC. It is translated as CASSGASSGSYEQYF.

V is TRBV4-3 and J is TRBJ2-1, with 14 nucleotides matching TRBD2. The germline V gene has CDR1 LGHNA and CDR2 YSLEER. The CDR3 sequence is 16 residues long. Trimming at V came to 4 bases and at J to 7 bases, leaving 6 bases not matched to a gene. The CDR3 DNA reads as TGCGCCAGCAGCCGAGAGACTAGCGGGAGGGGAAATGAGCAGTTCTTC. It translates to CASSRETSGRGNEQFF.

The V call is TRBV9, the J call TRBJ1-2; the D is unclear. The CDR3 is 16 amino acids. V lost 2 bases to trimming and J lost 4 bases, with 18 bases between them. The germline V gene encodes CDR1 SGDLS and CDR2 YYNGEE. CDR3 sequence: CASSVPKVQTPYGYTF. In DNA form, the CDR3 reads TGTGCCAGCAGCGTTCCCAAGGTACAGACACCCTATGGCTACACCTTC.

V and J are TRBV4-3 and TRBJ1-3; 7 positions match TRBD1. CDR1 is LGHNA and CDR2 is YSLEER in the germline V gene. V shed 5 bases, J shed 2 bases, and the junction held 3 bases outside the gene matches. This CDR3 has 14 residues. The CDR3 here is CASSATGAGNTIYF. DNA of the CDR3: TGCGCCAGCAGCGCAACAGGGGCTGGAAACACCATATATTTT.

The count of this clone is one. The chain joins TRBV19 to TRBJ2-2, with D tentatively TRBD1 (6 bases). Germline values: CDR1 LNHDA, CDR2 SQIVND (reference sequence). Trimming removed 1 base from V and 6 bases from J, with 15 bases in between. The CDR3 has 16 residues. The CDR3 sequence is CASSIGFTRGSGELFF. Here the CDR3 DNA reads TGTGCCAGTAGTATAGGGTTCACCAGGGGCTCCGGGGAGCTGTTTTTT.

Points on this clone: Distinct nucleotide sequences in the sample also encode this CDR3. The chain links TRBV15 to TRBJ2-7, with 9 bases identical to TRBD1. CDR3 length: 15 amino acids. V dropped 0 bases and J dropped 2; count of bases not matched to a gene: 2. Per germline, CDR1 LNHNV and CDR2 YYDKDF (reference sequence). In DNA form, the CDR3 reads TGTGCCACCAGCAGAGATAGGGACAGGGCCTACGAGCAGTACTTC. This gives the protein CATSRDRDRAYEQYF.

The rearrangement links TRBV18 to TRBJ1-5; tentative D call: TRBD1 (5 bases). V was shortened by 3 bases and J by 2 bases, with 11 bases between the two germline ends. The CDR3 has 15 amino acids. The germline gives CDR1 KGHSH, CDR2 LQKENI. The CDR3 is CASSPTMGGNQPQHF. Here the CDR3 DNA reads TGTGCCAGCTCACCCACAATGGGGGGCAATCAGCCCCAGCATTTT. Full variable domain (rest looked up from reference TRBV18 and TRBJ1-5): NAGVMQNPRHLVRRRGQEARLRCSPMKGHSHVYWYRQLPEEGLKFMVYLQKENIIDESGMPKERFSAEFPKEGPSILRIQQVVRGDSAAYFCASSPTMGGNQPQHFGDGTRLSIL.

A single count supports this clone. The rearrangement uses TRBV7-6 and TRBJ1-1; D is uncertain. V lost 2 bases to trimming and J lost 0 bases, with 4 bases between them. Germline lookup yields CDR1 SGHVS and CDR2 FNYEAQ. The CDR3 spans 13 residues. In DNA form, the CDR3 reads TGTGCCAGCAGCTTATCCCTGAACACTGAAGCTTTCTTT. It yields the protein CASSLSLNTEAFF. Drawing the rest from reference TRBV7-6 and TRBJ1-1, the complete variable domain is GAGVSQSPRYKVTKRGQDVALRCDPISGHVSLYWYRQALGQGPEFLTYFNYEAQQDKSGLPNDRFSAERPEGSISTLTIQRTEQRDSAMYRCASSLSLNTEAFFGQGTRLTVV.